One sample yielded the 26 T cell receptor beta chains listed below, sequenced in a study of T cell responses to AZD1222 COVID-19 vaccine. Some clones are missing from TCRdb's copy, which holds only in-frame ones; the method was immunoSEQ multiplex PCR. In the table there are 110,000 or so clones, 80% to 90% of which are singletons. This sample comprised peripheral blood, obtained on day 0 of AZD1222 vaccination. The source of these receptors is an adult in good health.

The chain couples TRBV6-1 to TRBJ2-1; 12 bases match TRBD2. The J segment lost 6 bases and the V segment lost 2 bases, leaving 2 bases of the junction unmatched. This CDR3 comprises 15 residues. Germline lookup yields CDR1 MNHNS and CDR2 SASEGT. Here the CDR3 DNA reads TGTGCCAGCAGTGAATGGACTAGCGGGATCAATGAGCAGTTCTTC. Translated: CASSEWTSGINEQFF.

The chain links TRBV28 to TRBJ1-2; 8 nucleotides align to TRBD1. V lost 10 bases, J lost 5 bases, and 12 bases stayed unmatched. The CDR3 contains 14 residues. Looked up from germline, CDR1 is MDHEN and CDR2 is SYDVKM. CDR3 nucleotides: TGTGCCATTGGGGCAGGGGGCGCCTTTTATGGCTACACCTTC. As protein: CAIGAGGAFYGYTF.

The J gene is TRBJ2-7, the V gene TRBV18, with no clear D. The germline V gene has CDR1 KGHSH and CDR2 LQKENI. The CDR3 is made up of 15 amino acids. V lost 3 bases to trimming and J lost 3 bases, with 15 bases between them. The DNA of the CDR3 is TGTGCCAGCTCACCGGTGGGGAATATGAACTACGAGCAGTACTTC. Translation: CASSPVGNMNYEQYF.

This clone was detected only a few times. The gene calls are TRBV6-6 and TRBJ2-7; 14 positions match TRBD2. V lost 6 bases to trimming and J lost 0 bases; unmatched junction nucleotides: 4. Per germline, CDR1 MNHNY and CDR2 SVGAGI (reference sequence). This CDR3 is built from 16 residues. Here the CDR3 DNA reads TGTGCCAGCAGCTTCGGGACTAGCGGGGGCTCCTACGAGCAGTACTTC. Its translation: CASSFGTSGGSYEQYF.

J is TRBJ2-1 and V is TRBV18; D is perhaps TRBD2 (6 bases). Germline V gene lookup returns CDR1 KGHSH and CDR2 LQKENI. The V end was cut by 6 bases, the J end by 4 bases, with 16 bases between. The CDR3 is 15 amino acids. The CDR3 is CASSPSEGGYNEQFF. The CDR3 DNA sequence: TGTGCCAGCTCCCCTTCGGAGGGCGGGTACAATGAGCAGTTCTTC.

V gene TRBV6-5 combines with J gene TRBJ1-6, with D perhaps matching TRBD1 (6 bases). CDR1 and CDR2 from the germline V gene are MNHEY and SVGAGI. V shed 7 bases and J shed 10 bases, with 17 bases lying between them. The CDR3 is 14 residues long. As DNA, the CDR3 is TGTGCCAGCACCGCACCTCAGGGGTCGTCACCCCTCCACTTT. Translating gives CASTAPQGSSPLHF.

CDR3 in DNA: TGCGCCAGCAGCCGCGGACAGGGGCTTTATCAGCCCCAGCATTTT. As protein: CASSRGQGLYQPQHF. This rearrangement joins TRBV4-1 to TRBJ1-5; TRBD1 agrees at 9 bases. Germline V gene data show CDR1 as MGHRA and CDR2 as YSYEKL. V shed 4 bases, J shed 5 bases, and the junction held 6 bases outside the gene matches. The CDR3 runs 15 residues.

In this sample, this clone turned up once. V and J are TRBV9 and TRBJ2-2; 9 bases line up with TRBD2. This CDR3 has 15 residues. Per the germline V gene, CDR1 is SGDLS and CDR2 is YYNGEE. The J segment lost 5 bases and the V segment lost 4 bases, leaving 6 bases of the junction unmatched. The CDR3 loop is CASSPRAGGTGELFF. The CDR3 coding sequence is TGTGCCAGCAGCCCCCGAGCGGGGGGTACCGGGGAGCTGTTTTTT. The full variable domain, with the rest looked up from reference TRBV9 and TRBJ2-2, is DSGVTQTPKHLITATGQRVTLRCSPRSGDLSVYWYQQSLDQGLQFLIQYYNGEERAKGNILERFSAQQFPDLHSELNLSSLELGDSALYFCASSPRAGGTGELFFGEGSRLTVL.

Written as DNA, the CDR3 is TGTGCCAGCAGTATCCGGGATCCTCGCTATGGCTACACCTTC. This sequence encodes CASSIRDPRYGYTF. The chain is built from TRBV6-5 and TRBJ1-2; D remains ambiguous. In germline, CDR1 is MNHEY, CDR2 SVGAGI. V lost 5 bases to trimming and J lost 4 bases, with 14 bases between them. This CDR3 contains 14 residues.

The genes are TRBV5-6 and TRBJ2-5; TRBD2 might be the D (6 bases). The CDR3 spans 14 residues. The germline gives CDR1 SGHDT, CDR2 YYEEEE. V dropped 0 bases and J dropped 3 bases, with 9 bases sitting between them. CDR3 DNA: TGTGCCAGCAGCTTGGCCGGGGGAAAAGAGACCCAGTACTTC. Protein: CASSLAGGKETQYF. The full variable domain, with the rest looked up from reference TRBV5-6 and TRBJ2-5, is DAGVTQSPTHLIKTRGQQVTLRCSPKSGHDTVSWYQQALGQGPQFIFQYYEEEERQRGNFPDRFSGHQFPNYSSELNVNALLLGDSALYLCASSLAGGKETQYFGPGTRLLVL.

This clone was detected once. This rearrangement joins TRBV27 to TRBJ2-3; D could derive from TRBD1 or TRBD2 (5 bases each). This CDR3 spans 14 amino acids. Trimming cost V 3 bases and J 3 bases, with 10 bases left between them. Looked up from germline, CDR1 is MNHEY and CDR2 is SMNVEV (reference sequence). The CDR3: CASSLWDGTDTQYF. CDR3 in DNA: TGTGCCAGCAGTTTGTGGGACGGGACAGATACGCAGTATTTT.

The CDR3: CASSDSTGGGYTF. Here the CDR3 DNA reads TGTGCCAGCAGTGACTCAACAGGGGGCGGCTACACCTTC. The V gene is TRBV6-4, the J gene TRBJ1-2; 9 bases fit TRBD1. The V and J ends lost 0 bases and 8 bases, in that order; junction bases with no gene match: 1. Germline V lookup: CDR1 MRHNA, CDR2 SNTAGT. CDR3 length: 13 residues.

The chain joins TRBV30 to TRBJ2-5, with D perhaps matching TRBD2 (6 bases). Trimming took 8 bases from V and 5 from J, leaving 12 bases between them. Germline loops: CDR1 GTSNPN, CDR2 SVGIG (reference sequence). The CDR3 is 11 amino acids. For the CDR3, the DNA is TGTGCCGCCGGCGGGGAGGAGACCCAGTACTTC. It specifies CAAGGEETQYF.

CDR3 sequence reads: CASSPWGGHAGYGYTF. The CDR3, as DNA: TGTGCCAGCAGCCCATGGGGGGGTCATGCGGGCTATGGCTACACCTTC. The rearrangement uses TRBV5-5 and TRBJ1-2; D possibly corresponds to TRBD1 (5 bases). V was shortened by 4 bases and J by 4 bases, with 20 bases between the two germline ends. CDR3 size: 16 residues. The germline CDR1 and CDR2 sequences are SGHKS and YYEKEE (reference sequence).

The chain employs TRBV30 and TRBJ2-5, with D unclear. The CDR3 runs to 11 residues. Germline V CDR1 and CDR2: GTSNPN, SVGIG (reference sequence). Trimming pared 1 base from V and 0 bases from J, leaving 0 bases between. The CDR3, as DNA: TGTGCCTGGAGTGACCAAGAGACCCAGTACTTC. The encoded protein is CAWSDQETQYF.

The CDR3 protein is CAWSSLSGQGETQYF. Written as DNA, the CDR3 is TGTGCCTGGAGCAGCCTCTCGGGACAGGGGGAGACCCAGTACTTC. The chain carries TRBV30 and TRBJ2-5; 10 bases are a match to TRBD1. The V gene end was trimmed by 3 bases and the J gene end by 5 bases; junction bases not matched to a gene: 9. From germline, CDR1 is GTSNPN and CDR2 SVGIG (reference sequence). The CDR3 spans 15 residues.

The rearrangement links TRBV2 to TRBJ2-7; TRBD2 might be the D (6 bases). CDR1 and CDR2 (germline): SNHLY, FYNNEI. With 4 bases removed from V and 3 bases from J, the gap between germline ends came to 16 bases. The CDR3 has 15 residues. The CDR3 spells CASSGGGTGYYEQYF. The CDR3 DNA reads TGTGCCAGCAGTGGTGGCGGGACGGGATACTACGAGCAGTACTTC.

This clone appeared a single time. The V and J genes are TRBV19 and TRBJ1-6; D perhaps matches TRBD1 (6 bases). Germline V CDR1 and CDR2: LNHDA, SQIVND (reference sequence). The CDR3 extends over 15 amino acids. V lost 5 bases and J lost 5, with 13 bases in between. CDR3 loop: CASSSRTVHNSPLHF. CDR3 coding DNA: TGTGCCAGTAGTTCTAGGACAGTCCATAATTCACCCCTCCACTTT.

The V gene is TRBV28, the J gene TRBJ2-7; unclear D gene. The germline V and J ends were trimmed by 4 bases and 1 base, with 8 bases remaining between them. Germline V lookup: CDR1 MDHEN, CDR2 SYDVKM. The CDR3 loop spans 13 amino acids. The CDR3 DNA reads as TGTGCCAGCAGTTCAGGTGCGTCCTACGAGCAGTACTTC. Its protein is CASSSGASYEQYF.

This chain links TRBV27 with TRBJ2-7; TRBD2 matches 8 bases. This CDR3 contains 15 residues. Germline V gene data show CDR1 as MNHEY and CDR2 as SMNVEV (reference sequence). V gave up 6 bases and J gave up 2 bases; unmatched junction bases: 9. CDR3: CASSKKREFAYEQYF. CDR3 bases: TGTGCCAGCAGCAAAAAGCGGGAGTTTGCCTACGAGCAGTACTTC.

V is TRBV7-2 and J is TRBJ2-7; 7 positions agree with TRBD2. The J segment lost 0 bases and the V segment lost 6 bases, leaving 5 bases of the junction unmatched. Looked up from germline, CDR1 is SGHTA and CDR2 is FQGNSA. This CDR3 is built from 14 residues. The CDR3 DNA reads as TGTGCCAGCAGTCGGGGAGGGACCTCCTACGAGCAGTACTTC. Its protein is CASSRGGTSYEQYF. Full variable domain (rest looked up from reference TRBV7-2 and TRBJ2-7): GAGVSQSPSNKVTEKGKDVELRCDPISGHTALYWYRQSLGQGLEFLIYFQGNSAPDKSGLPSDRFSAERTGGSVSTLTIQRTQQEDSAVYLCASSRGGTSYEQYFGPGTRLTVT.

The chain carries TRBV29-1 and TRBJ2-3; D gene unclear. V was trimmed by 6 bases and J by 2 bases, leaving 3 bases between them. The CDR3 is 10 amino acids. Germline V gene lookup returns CDR1 SQVTM and CDR2 ANQGSEA. CDR3 in amino acids: CSVTTDTQYF. CDR3 nucleotides: TGCAGCGTCACCACAGATACGCAGTATTTT.

The chain couples TRBV5-4 to TRBJ1-1; 8 positions match TRBD1. The CDR3 runs to 16 residues. Germline V gene sequence: CDR1 SGHNT, CDR2 YYREEE (reference sequence). Trimming removed 4 bases from V and 3 bases from J; junction bases left unmatched: 11. CDR3 nucleotides: TGTGCCAGCAGCCCGAGTGGACAGGGATGGGACACTGAAGCTTTCTTT. This gives the protein CASSPSGQGWDTEAFF.

In its sample, this clone was seen once. This chain joins TRBV7-2 and TRBJ1-3; tentative D call: TRBD1 (6 bases). V lost 2 bases and J lost 2, with 16 bases in between. Germline V CDR1 and CDR2: SGHTA, FQGNSA. CDR3 size: 17 residues. CDR3 sequence reads: CASSLLKGGTTGNTIYF. The DNA for the CDR3 is TGTGCCAGCAGCTTATTGAAAGGGGGAACCACTGGAAACACCATATATTTT.

V gene TRBV29-1 combines with J gene TRBJ2-5, with D unresolved. Germline assignment: CDR1 SQVTM and CDR2 ANQGSEA. The CDR3 has 11 residues. V was clipped by 4 bases and J by 5 bases, with 8 bases between them. CDR3 coding DNA: TGCAGCGTTGTTCTGAGGGAGACCCAGTACTTC. It yields the protein CSVVLRETQYF.

This clone was seen once. The chain links TRBV14 to TRBJ2-3; D unclear. This CDR3 spans 15 amino acids. Germline assignment: CDR1 SGHDN and CDR2 FVKESK. V lost 1 base and J lost 1, with 9 bases in between. CDR3 region: CASSQGPGGTDTQYF. DNA of the CDR3: TGTGCCAGCAGCCAAGGGCCAGGAGGCACAGATACGCAGTATTTT.